The T cell receptor beta chain described here comes from a study of T cell responses to AZD1222 COVID-19 vaccine. Generated by immunoSEQ multiplex PCR, the TCRdb table keeps only in-frame clones and is missing some. The data hold under 90,000 clones, with approximately 85% observed a single time. Study-wide results and limits: Nearly half of unique spike-specific TCRs reportedly avoided B.1.351 and B.1.1.7 mutated regions.

On this clone: Its antigen remains unknown. Other DNA sequences in the same sample also yield this CDR3.

This sample comprised peripheral blood, obtained 28 days after the second AZD1222 dose. The sequence derives from an adult who received the AZD1222 COVID-19 vaccine.

This CDR3 is CASSFGGTEAFF. In DNA form, the CDR3 reads TGTGCCAGCTCCTTCGGTGGGACTGAAGCTTTCTTT. The rearrangement links TRBV6-5 to TRBJ1-1; D is ambiguous. Germline CDR1 reads MNHEY; CDR2 reads SVGAGI. The V end was cut by 8 bases, the J end by 5 bases, with 12 bases between. The CDR3 sequence is 12 residues long.